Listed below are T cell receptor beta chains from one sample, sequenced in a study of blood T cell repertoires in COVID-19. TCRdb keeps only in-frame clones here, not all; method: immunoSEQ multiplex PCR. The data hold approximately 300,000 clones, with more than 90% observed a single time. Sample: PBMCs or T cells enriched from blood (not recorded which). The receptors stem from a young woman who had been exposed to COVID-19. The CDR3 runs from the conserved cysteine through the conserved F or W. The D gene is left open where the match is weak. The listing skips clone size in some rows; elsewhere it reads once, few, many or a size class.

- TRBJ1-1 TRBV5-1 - CASSLRANTEAFF TGCGCCAGCAGCTTGCGCGCCAACACTGAAGCTTTCTTT
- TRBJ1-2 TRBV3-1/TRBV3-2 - CASSLGPVSYGYTF TGTGCCAGCAGCTTGGGGCCGGTCAGTTATGGCTACACCTTC
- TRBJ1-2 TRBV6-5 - CASSYLDRAYGYTF TGTGCCAGCAGTTACTTGGACAGAGCTTATGGCTACACCTTC
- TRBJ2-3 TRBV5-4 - CASSLDAGASTDTQYF TGTGCCAGCAGCTTGGACGCGGGGGCAAGCACAGATACGCAGTATTTT
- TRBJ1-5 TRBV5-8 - CASSLWGVRGQPQHF TGTGCCAGCAGCTTGTGGGGGGTGAGGGGCCAGCCCCAGCATTTT
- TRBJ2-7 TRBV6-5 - CASSSYGNEQYF TGTGCCAGCAGTTCTTACGGGAACGAGCAGTACTTC
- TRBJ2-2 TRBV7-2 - CASSLVAGPNTGELFF TGTGCCAGCAGCTTAGTCGCAGGGCCGAACACCGGGGAGCTGTTTTTT
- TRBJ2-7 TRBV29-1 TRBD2 CSAGRGFEQYF TGCAGCGCCGGGCGGGGGTTCGAGCAGTACTTC
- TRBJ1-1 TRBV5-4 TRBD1 CASSFERGRSEAFF TGTGCCAGCAGCTTCGAAAGGGGGCGGTCCGAAGCTTTCTTT
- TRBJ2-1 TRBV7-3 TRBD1 CASSLGRGLSNEQFF TGTGCCAGCAGCTTGGGCAGGGGGCTGAGTAATGAGCAGTTCTTC
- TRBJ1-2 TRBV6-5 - CASNPGVEPYGYTF TGTGCCAGCAACCCGGGGGTGGAACCCTATGGCTACACCTTC
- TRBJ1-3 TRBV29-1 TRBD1 CSVEPRGLLGNTIYF TGCAGCGTTGAGCCAAGGGGGCTCTTAGGAAACACCATATATTTT
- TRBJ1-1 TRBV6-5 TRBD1 CASSYSPTGVSTEAFF TGTGCCAGCAGTTACTCGCCGACAGGGGTGAGCACTGAAGCTTTCTTT
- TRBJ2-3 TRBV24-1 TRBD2 CATRDSGGGNTQYF TGTGCCACCAGGGATAGCGGGGGGGGTAATACGCAGTATTTT
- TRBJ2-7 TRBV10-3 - CAISEAGAPSYEQYF TGTGCCATCAGTGAAGCAGGGGCCCCCTCCTACGAGCAGTACTTC
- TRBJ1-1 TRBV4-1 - CASSQDNRRNTEAFF TGCGCCAGCAGCCAAGATAACAGGAGGAACACTGAAGCTTTCTTT
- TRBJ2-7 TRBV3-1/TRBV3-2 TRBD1 CASSHRQGVGYEQYF TGTGCCAGCAGCCATAGACAGGGGGTGGGCTACGAGCAGTACTTC
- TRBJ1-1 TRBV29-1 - CSAYQGNTEAFF TGCAGCGCCTACCAGGGGAACACTGAAGCTTTCTTT
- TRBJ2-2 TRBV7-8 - CASSRGSINTGELFF TGTGCCAGCAGCCGAGGCAGTATCAACACCGGGGAGCTGTTTTTT
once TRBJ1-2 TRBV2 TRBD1 CASRRTGGYGYTF TGTGCCAGCAGGCGGACAGGGGGCTATGGCTACACCTTC